The 23 T cell receptor beta chains listed next were all sequenced from one sample in a study of T-cell reconstitution after alpha-beta-depleted transplantation in children. Researchers prepared the TCRbeta library using unique molecular identifiers, the study reports. MiXCR was run by TCRdb on the PCR reads, yielding one entry per CDR3 protein. The data show 450,000 to 550,000 distinct CDR3 sequences, approximately 10% seen once. The source was PBMCs, mostly from graft donor cells, collected 180 days after TCRalphabeta/CD19-depleted stem cell transplant. The receptor set was obtained from a female patient between 2 and 15 years old who had a stem cell transplant for aplastic anemia, so the T cells may come from the graft donor.

This clonotype was counted at least ten times. The CDR3 region is CSAHRTGETQYF. The CDR3 DNA reads as TGCAGTGCCCACAGGACAGGGGAGACCCAGTACTTC. The chain recombines TRBV20-1 with TRBJ2-5, with 8 nucleotides matching TRBD1. The CDR3 consists of 12 residues. Per germline, CDR1 DFQATT and CDR2 SNEGSKA (reference sequence). After removal of 6 bases from V and 5 bases from J, the junction contained 5 bases not matched to a gene.

Only a few counts were recorded for this clonotype. V and J are TRBV24-1 and TRBJ2-1; 10 bases fit TRBD2. The J segment lost 10 bases and the V segment lost 3 bases, leaving 11 bases of the junction unmatched. Germline CDR1 KGHDR, CDR2 SFDVKD. The CDR3 loop spans 16 amino acids. CDR3 residues: CATSDTAGTSAPEQFF. Here the CDR3 DNA reads TGTGCCACCAGTGATACAGCCGGGACTAGCGCCCCCGAGCAGTTCTTC.

This clonotype turned up a few times. The chain employs TRBV9 and TRBJ1-2; D ambiguous. This CDR3 spans 17 amino acids. V lost 4 bases, J lost 7 bases, and 26 bases lay in between. Looked up from germline, CDR1 is SGDLS and CDR2 is YYNGEE. The CDR3 here is CASSTPISRKDSGGYTF. For the CDR3, the DNA is TGTGCCAGCAGCACCCCAATATCTCGGAAGGATTCGGGTGGCTACACCTTC.

The gene calls are TRBV18 and TRBJ2-7, with 8 bases fitting TRBD1. The junction had 11 bases not matched to a gene; V was cut back by 5 bases and J by 5 bases. Germline V gives CDR1 KGHSH, CDR2 LQKENI. This CDR3 has 15 amino acids. CDR3 in amino acids: CASSVPSPGGHEQYF. DNA of the CDR3: TGTGCCAGCTCAGTCCCTTCCCCAGGGGGCCACGAGCAGTACTTC. The full variable domain, in which reference TRBV18 and TRBJ2-7 provide the parts outside the CDR3, is NAGVMQNPRHLVRRRGQEARLRCSPMKGHSHVYWYRQLPEEGLKFMVYLQKENIIDESGMPKERFSAEFPKEGPSILRIQQVVRGDSAAYFCASSVPSPGGHEQYFGPGTRLTVT.

There are a few counts of this clonotype. This rearrangement joins TRBV29-1 to TRBJ1-2; 10 nucleotides agree with TRBD1. This CDR3 contains 16 residues. After removal of 0 bases from V and 2 bases from J, the junction contained 6 bases not matched to a gene. Germline V gene sequence: CDR1 SQVTM, CDR2 ANQGSEA. The DNA of the CDR3 is TGCAGCGTTGAAGACCGACAGGGGGCGTTCAACTATGGCTACACCTTC. This translates into CSVEDRQGAFNYGYTF. Variable domain in full (rest from reference TRBV29-1 and TRBJ1-2): SAVISQKPSRDICQRGTSLTIQCQVDSQVTMMFWYRQQPGQSLTLIATANQGSEATYESGFVIDKFPISRPNLTFSTLTVSNMSPEDSSIYLCSVEDRQGAFNYGYTFGSGTRLTVV.

The V call is TRBV7-9, the J call TRBJ2-7; the D gene could be TRBD1 or TRBD2 (6 bases each). Trimming cost V 3 bases and J 3 bases, with 21 bases left between them. Germline CDR1 SEHNR, CDR2 FQNEAQ (reference sequence). CDR3 length equals 17 residues. CDR3 sequence: CASSFGGRGLAYYEQYV. Here the CDR3 DNA reads TGTGCCAGCAGCTTCGGGGGTCGGGGGCTAGCGTACTACGAGCAGTACGTC.

The V gene is TRBV12-3 or TRBV12-4, the J gene TRBJ1-5; tentative D call: TRBD1 (6 bases). CDR3 size: 19 residues. The ends were cut back, 4 bases at V and 1 base at J, with 23 bases in the middle. The CDR3 nucleotides are TGTGCCAGCAGTTCGGACAGCTCGACGAAGGGGGGGAGCAATCAGCCCCAGCATTTT. Translated: CASSSDSSTKGGSNQPQHF.

This clonotype has at least ten counts. The chain is built from TRBV10-2 and TRBJ2-7; perhaps TRBD2 as D (5 bases). Trimming took off 0 bases at V and 7 bases at J, with 22 bases between the two ends. The CDR3 loop spans 17 amino acids. CDR1 is WSHSY, CDR2 SAAADI, per germline. The CDR3, as DNA: TGCGCCAGCAGTGAGTCGATTTTGAGGGAGAGGCCCTGGGAGCAGTACGTC. It codes for CASSESILRERPWEQYV.

This chain joins TRBV7-2 and TRBJ2-1; no definite D call. This CDR3 is 15 amino acids long. Per germline, CDR1 SGHTA and CDR2 FQGNSA. Between the trimmed V and J ends, which lost 1 base and 2 bases, there was a span of 9 bases. The CDR3 reads CASSLVRLPYNEQFF. The CDR3 DNA sequence: TGTGCCAGCAGCTTAGTAAGACTCCCCTACAATGAGCAGTTCTTC.

Remarks on this clonotype: A clone one base away is much larger, so this may be a read error. The chain has TRBV20-1 and TRBJ2-2, with D unresolved. Trimming removed 0 bases from V and 1 base from J, with 6 bases in between. The germline V gene has CDR1 DFQATT and CDR2 SNEGSKA (reference sequence). CDR3 length equals 14 residues. In DNA, the CDR3 is TGCAGTGCTAGAGATTGGGGGAACACCGGGGAGCTGTTTTTT. This encodes CSARDWGNTGELFF.

V is TRBV20-1 and J is TRBJ2-4; D is undetermined. Between the trimmed V and J ends, which lost 0 bases and 2 bases, there was a span of 14 bases. Germline V gives CDR1 DFQATT, CDR2 SNEGSKA (reference sequence). This CDR3 spans 16 amino acids. In DNA, the CDR3 is TGCAGTGCTAGAGATCCCCATCGAGGAACCAAAAACATTCAGTACTTC. It codes for CSARDPHRGTKNIQYF.

The rearrangement joins TRBV20-1 to TRBJ2-2, with 9 bases fitting TRBD2. The V gene end was trimmed by 6 bases and the J gene end by 5 bases; junction bases not matched to a gene: 13. Germline V lookup: CDR1 DFQATT, CDR2 SNEGSKA (reference sequence). The CDR3 extends over 16 amino acids. The CDR3 DNA sequence: TGCAGTGCGAGATCCGTTATAGCGGGAGAAACCGGGGAGCTGTTTTTT. It codes for CSARSVIAGETGELFF.

This clonotype turned up a few times. The chain recombines TRBV7-2 with TRBJ2-1; D may be TRBD2 (6 bases). This CDR3 is 16 amino acids long. Trimming took off 4 bases at V and 6 bases at J, with 19 bases between the two ends. Germline CDR1 is SGHTA and CDR2 is FQGNSA. The CDR3: CASSSYLAAGGNEQFF. CDR3 nucleotide sequence: TGTGCCAGCAGCTCCTACTTAGCGGCTGGGGGCAATGAGCAGTTCTTC.

This clonotype was picked up a small number of times. This chain connects TRBV4-3 to TRBJ2-3; 8 bases fit TRBD2. V was pared by 1 base and J by 0 bases, with 6 bases of the junction left unmatched. Looked up from germline, CDR1 is LGHNA and CDR2 is YSLEER. There are 17 residues in the CDR3. CDR3 amino acids: CASSQGLGGGSTDTQYF. CDR3 bases: TGCGCCAGCAGCCAAGGTCTCGGCGGGGGGAGCACAGATACGCAGTATTTT.

This clonotype was seen a handful of times. CDR3 in DNA: TGCAGTGCCCACGGACCGCGAACCTACGAGCAGTACTTC. This codes for CSAHGPRTYEQYF. The chain carries TRBV20-1 and TRBJ2-7; D remains unclear. CDR1 is DFQATT, CDR2 SNEGSKA, per germline (reference sequence). The CDR3 runs to 13 residues. The V and J ends lost 6 bases and 2 bases respectively, with 14 bases between them.

This chain links TRBV7-9 with TRBJ1-2; D ambiguous. CDR1 is SEHNR and CDR2 is FQNEAQ in the germline V gene (reference sequence). The CDR3 totals 12 residues. The V end was cut by 7 bases, the J end by 3 bases, with 9 bases between. The DNA of the CDR3 is TGTGCCAGCACCGATAGGGACTATGGCTACACCTTC. Protein: CASTDRDYGYTF.

This sequence joins TRBV19 and TRBJ2-1; 12 nucleotides agree with TRBD2. This CDR3 is built from 15 residues. CDR1 LNHDA and CDR2 SQIVND come from the germline V gene (reference sequence). V shed 4 bases and J 8 bases; nucleotides not matched to a gene: 6. The CDR3 here is CASSRLAGGPYEQFF. The CDR3 DNA follows: TGTGCCAGTAGTAGGCTAGCGGGAGGGCCCTATGAGCAGTTCTTC.

There are many counts of this clonotype. The chain is built from TRBV5-1 and TRBJ2-3; 7 bases align to TRBD1. CDR1 is SGHRS and CDR2 is YFSETQ in the germline V gene. Trimming cost V 0 bases and J 4 bases; bases outside gene matches: 5. This CDR3 spans 15 amino acids. CDR3 sequence (DNA): TGCGCCAGCAGCTTGGGAGGGGGCTTGGCAGATACGCAGTATTTT. It is translated as CASSLGGGLADTQYF.

This clonotype occurred a few times. V is TRBV5-1 and J is TRBJ2-7; D remains ambiguous. The CDR3 is 15 residues long. Germline V gene sequence: CDR1 SGHRS, CDR2 YFSETQ. V was cut by 0 bases and J by 3 bases, with 13 bases left in between. CDR3 in DNA: TGCGCCAGCAGCTTGGGTCCGGGCCCCAGCTACGAGCAGTACTTC. It encodes CASSLGPGPSYEQYF.

The chain recombines TRBV9 with TRBJ2-2; D is undetermined. Per the germline V gene, CDR1 is SGDLS and CDR2 is YYNGEE. The germline V and J ends were trimmed by 3 bases and 1 base, with 10 bases remaining between them. There are 15 residues in the CDR3. CDR3 sequence: CASSADGKNTGELFF. The CDR3 DNA reads as TGTGCCAGCAGCGCAGACGGCAAGAACACCGGGGAGCTGTTTTTT.

The sample holds a few counts of this clonotype. V and J are TRBV21-1 and TRBJ2-3; whether TRBD2, the table's D call, matches the DNA was not checked. TRBV21-1 is labeled a pseudogene. This CDR3 has 14 residues. CDR3 protein: CAARGKAVRDTQYF. The CDR3, as DNA: TGTGCCGCGCGGGGAAAAGCGGTAAGAGATACGCAGTATTTT.

This clonotype came up a few times. V is TRBV20-1 and J is TRBJ2-3; D remains unclear. CDR3 length equals 12 residues. The V end was cut by 6 bases, the J end by 4 bases, with 11 bases between. Germline V gene lookup returns CDR1 DFQATT and CDR2 SNEGSKA (reference sequence). CDR3 bases: TGCAGTGCCCAATGGGTGGCAGATACGCAGTATTTT. This translates into CSAQWVADTQYF.

Comment on this clonotype: A clone one base away is much larger, so this may be a read error. The V gene is TRBV5-1, the J gene TRBJ2-1; 9 bases are shared with TRBD2. CDR3 length: 20 amino acids. In germline, CDR1 is SGHRS, CDR2 YFSETQ. CDR3 region: CASSLEGRRPSGNNYDEQFF. CDR3 nucleotides: TGCGCCAGCAGCTTGGAGGGCAGAAGGCCTAGCGGGAATAACTACGATGAGCAGTTCTTC.